A selection of T cell receptor beta chains follows, all from one sample in a study of cytomegalovirus exposure and HLA in healthy donors. The protocol was immunoSEQ multiplex PCR, while the TCRdb copy is restricted to in-frame clones and leaves out a portion. This table has over 130,000 clones, about 80% appearing once. Sequences were obtained from PBMCs. These receptors all stem from a young man in good health and CMV-seropositive. Both conserved end residues are part of each CDR3. A D gene is named only where the DNA matches it firmly. Size is omitted from some rows. Given values are once, few, many or a class for expanded clones.

clone size,J gene,D gene,V gene,CDR3 DNA,CDR3 protein
-,TRBJ2-3,-,TRBV14,TGTGCCAGCAGCCAATATGCGGGACCTTTTTCAGGAGATACGCAGTATTTT,CASSQYAGPFSGDTQYF
-,TRBJ2-2,TRBD2,TRBV7-7,TGTGCCAGCAGCCTCGGTTCGAGCGGGGACACCGGGGAGCTGTTTTTT,CASSLGSSGDTGELFF
-,TRBJ2-1,TRBD2,TRBV4-1,TGCGCCAGCAGCCAACCCCTGGGACTAGCGGACAATGAGCAGTTCTTC,CASSQPLGLADNEQFF
-,TRBJ2-6,-,TRBV29-1,TGCAGCGTTGAAGGAGGGGGCTCTGGGGCCAACGTCCTGACTTTC,CSVEGGGSGANVLTF
-,TRBJ2-4,TRBD2,TRBV10-3,TGTGCCATGGGGGGGGTTCCAGACATTCAGTACTTC,CAMGGVPDIQYF
-,TRBJ1-5,-,TRBV2,TGTGCCAGCAGTGACAGGCAGATTAGCAATCAGCCCCAGCATTTT,CASSDRQISNQPQHF
-,TRBJ2-3,TRBD2,TRBV18,TGTGCCAGCTCACCACCGGGACTAGCCCCGGATACGCAGTATTTT,CASSPPGLAPDTQYF
-,TRBJ1-1,-,TRBV19,TGTGCCAGTAGGCCCATGGCGGGGGGTAGTGACACTGAAGCTTTCTTT,CASRPMAGGSDTEAFF
-,TRBJ2-1,-,TRBV29-1,TGCAGCGTTGATTGGAGGGTTTCCTACAATGAGCAGTTCTTC,CSVDWRVSYNEQFF
-,TRBJ2-2,-,TRBV5-1,TGCGCCAGCAGCTTCGATGGACAGGGGGAGCTGTTTTTT,CASSFDGQGELFF
-,TRBJ2-7,-,TRBV6-5,TGTGCCAGCATTCCCAACAGGGTAAGGACCTACGAGCAGTACTTC,CASIPNRVRTYEQYF
-,TRBJ2-7,-,TRBV6-1,TGTGCCAGCAGATCAACAGGGAAGAAGACCTACGAGCAGTACTTC,CASRSTGKKTYEQYF
-,TRBJ2-1,-,TRBV5-1,TGCGCCAGCAGCTTGTCGTCCGGGAGTGACAATGAGCAGTTCTTC,CASSLSSGSDNEQFF
-,TRBJ2-1,TRBD2,TRBV4-2,TGTGCCAGCAGCCAAGTAGTAGCGGGGGGCCCTCTCTCCTACAATGAGCAGTTCTTC,CASSQVVAGGPLSYNEQFF
few,TRBJ2-5,TRBD1,TRBV5-1,TGCGCCAGCAGCTTGGTAGGGGGCACAGAGACCCAGTACTTC,CASSLVGGTETQYF
-,TRBJ2-7,-,TRBV5-1,TGCGCCAGCAGCTTGGAGGGAGGGGGCTACGAGCAGTACTTC,CASSLEGGGYEQYF
-,TRBJ2-1,-,TRBV7-9,TGTGCCAGCAGCTTAACGGGAAGCTCCTACAATGAGCAGTTCTTC,CASSLTGSSYNEQFF
-,TRBJ1-4,-,TRBV27,TGTGCCAGCAGACGTCTTGGGGGCTTCGTTGAAAAACTGTTTTTT,CASRRLGGFVEKLFF
-,TRBJ1-5,-,TRBV6-1,TGTGCCAGCAAAGGACAGTCCGTAGGGGCCCAGCATTTT,CASKGQSVGAQHF
-,TRBJ2-1,TRBD2,TRBV2,TGTGCCACCGGGACTAGCGGGGCACTTACCTACAATGAGCAGTTCTTC,CATGTSGALTYNEQFF
-,TRBJ2-7,TRBD1,TRBV28,TGTGCCAGCCCTCCCCCCGGGACAGGGGCCTACGAGCAGTACTTC,CASPPPGTGAYEQYF
-,TRBJ2-2,-,TRBV5-1,TGCGCCAGCAGCAACGGCGACAGGCCCGGGGAGCTGTTTTTT,CASSNGDRPGELFF
-,TRBJ2-3,TRBD1,TRBV19,TGTGCCAGTAGTTCCCAGACAGGGGGCGGTACGCAGTATTTT,CASSSQTGGGTQYF
-,TRBJ2-3,TRBD1,TRBV6-6,TGTGCCAGCAGTTACCGGACAGGGGGGCCAGATACGCAGTATTTT,CASSYRTGGPDTQYF